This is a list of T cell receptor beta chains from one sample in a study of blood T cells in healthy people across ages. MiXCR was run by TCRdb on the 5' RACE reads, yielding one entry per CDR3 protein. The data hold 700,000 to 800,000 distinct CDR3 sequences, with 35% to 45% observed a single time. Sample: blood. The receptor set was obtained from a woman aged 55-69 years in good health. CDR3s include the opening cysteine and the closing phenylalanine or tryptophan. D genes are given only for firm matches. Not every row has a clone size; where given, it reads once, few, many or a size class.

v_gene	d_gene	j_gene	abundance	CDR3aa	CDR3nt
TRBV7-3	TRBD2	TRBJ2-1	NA	CASSLNGLESNEQFF	TGTGCCAGCAGCTTAAATGGACTAGAGTCAAATGAGCAGTTCTTC
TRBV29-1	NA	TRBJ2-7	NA	CSAGTETYEQYF	TGCAGCGCCGGGACGGAGACCTACGAGCAGTACTTC
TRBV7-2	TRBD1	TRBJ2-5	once	CASSDPGTGYAGTQYF	TGTGCCAGCAGCGACCCGGGGACAGGGTATGCGGGGACCCAGTACTTC
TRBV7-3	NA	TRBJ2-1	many	CASSLMGNEQFF	TGTGCCAGCAGCTTAATGGGAAATGAGCAGTTCTTC
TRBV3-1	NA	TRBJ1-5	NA	CASSQVQGGQPQHF	TGTGCCAGCAGCCAAGTCCAGGGAGGACAGCCCCAGCATTTT
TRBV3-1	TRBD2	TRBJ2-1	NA	CASSQVYSGEQFF	TGTGCCAGCAGCCAAGTCTATAGCGGGGAGCAGTTCTTC
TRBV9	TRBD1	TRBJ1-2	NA	CASSERGQAGYTF	TGTGCCAGCAGCGAACGGGGACAGGCTGGCTACACCTTC
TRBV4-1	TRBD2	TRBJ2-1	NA	CASSQDASGPVNEQFF	TGCGCCAGCAGCCAAGACGCTAGCGGGCCGGTTAATGAGCAGTTCTTC
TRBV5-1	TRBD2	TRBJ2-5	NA	CASSLELAGGGETQYF	TGCGCCAGCAGCTTGGAGCTAGCGGGAGGAGGAGAGACCCAGTACTTC
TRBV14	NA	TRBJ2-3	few	CASSQVSGIADTQYF	TGTGCCAGCAGCCAAGTATCGGGTATCGCAGATACGCAGTATTTT
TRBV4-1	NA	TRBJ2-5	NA	CASSREGLQTFYNEQYF	TGCGCCAGCAGCCGAGAGGGACTCCAAACCTTCTACAATGAGCAGTACTTC
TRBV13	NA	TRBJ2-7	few	CASSLSKIYGEQYF	TGTGCCAGCAGCTTATCAAAGATCTACGGCGAGCAGTACTTC
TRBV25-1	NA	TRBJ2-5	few	CASSEYIGAFRETQYF	TGTGCCAGCAGTGAATATATAGGTGCTTTTAGGGAGACCCAGTACTTC
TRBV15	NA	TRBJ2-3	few	CATSNPGSSTDTQYF	TGTGCCACCAGTAACCCCGGATCTAGCACAGATACGCAGTATTTT
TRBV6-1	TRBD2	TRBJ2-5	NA	CASSEQGGGTQYF	TGTGCCAGCAGTGAACAAGGCGGGGGGACCCAGTACTTC
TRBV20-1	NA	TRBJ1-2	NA	CSARREGLVYGYTF	TGCAGTGCTAGACGGGAGGGGCTGGTTTATGGCTACACCTTC
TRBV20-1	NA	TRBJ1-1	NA	CSARRGPSHTEAFF	TGCAGTGCTAGACGGGGGCCCAGTCACACTGAAGCTTTCTTT
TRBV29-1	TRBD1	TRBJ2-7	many	CSVDRDRATQYF	TGCAGCGTTGACCGGGACAGGGCTACCCAGTACTTC
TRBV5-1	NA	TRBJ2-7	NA	CASSPGFLRGRDEQYF	TGCGCCAGCAGCCCCGGGTTCCTACGAGGGCGGGACGAGCAGTACTTC
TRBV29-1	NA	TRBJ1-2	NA	CSVESGTTYGYTF	TGCAGCGTTGAGTCCGGGACAACATATGGCTACACCTTC
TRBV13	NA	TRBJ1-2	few	CASSGGRSDYTF	TGTGCCAGCAGCGGAGGGAGATCTGACTACACCTTC
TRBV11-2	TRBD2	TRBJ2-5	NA	CASSLAPLAGAQETQYF	TGTGCCAGCAGCTTAGCCCCCTTAGCGGGAGCCCAAGAGACCCAGTACTTC
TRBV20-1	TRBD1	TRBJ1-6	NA	CSAREGGSGNSPLHF	TGCAGTGCTAGAGAAGGGGGCTCGGGGAATTCACCCCTCCACTTT
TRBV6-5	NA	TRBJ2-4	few	CASSYKGVGNIQYF	TGTGCCAGCAGTTACAAAGGGGTTGGAAACATTCAGTACTTC
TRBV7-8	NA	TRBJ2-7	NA	CASSRERRVRYEQYF	TGTGCCAGCAGCCGTGAGCGCCGTGTACGTTACGAGCAGTACTTC
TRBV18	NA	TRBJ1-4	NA	CASSPASGANEKLFF	TGTGCCAGCTCACCTGCGTCGGGGGCAAATGAAAAACTGTTTTTT
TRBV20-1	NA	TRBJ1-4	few	CSARDLGGANEKLFF	TGCAGTGCTAGAGATTTGGGGGGGGCTAATGAAAAACTGTTTTTT
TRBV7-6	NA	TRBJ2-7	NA	CASSLEDGGFYEQYF	TGTGCCAGCAGCTTAGAGGATGGGGGGTTCTACGAGCAGTACTTC
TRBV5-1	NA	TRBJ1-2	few	CASSLGRLNYGYTF	TGCGCCAGCAGCTTGGGAAGGCTTAACTATGGCTACACCTTC
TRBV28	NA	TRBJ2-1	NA	CASSPRRRNEQFF	TGTGCCAGCAGTCCCCGGAGGCGGAATGAGCAGTTCTTC
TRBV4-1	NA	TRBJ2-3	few	CASSQLGLDTQYF	TGCGCCAGCAGCCAACTCGGGTTAGATACGCAGTATTTT
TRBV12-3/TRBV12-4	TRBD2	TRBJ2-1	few	CASSLVSSGRDEQFF	TGTGCCAGCAGTTTAGTGTCTAGCGGGAGGGATGAGCAGTTCTTC
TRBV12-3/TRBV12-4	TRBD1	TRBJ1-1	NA	CASSPAFGQGNTEAFF	TGTGCCAGCAGCCCAGCATTCGGACAGGGGAATACTGAAGCTTTCTTT
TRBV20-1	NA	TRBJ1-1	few	CSARVSGEVTEAFF	TGCAGTGCTAGAGTCTCGGGGGAGGTCACTGAAGCTTTCTTT
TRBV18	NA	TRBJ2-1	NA	CASSPRGLELGYNEQFF	TGTGCCAGCTCACCTCGAGGGTTGGAACTAGGCTACAATGAGCAGTTCTTC
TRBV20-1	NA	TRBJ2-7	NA	CSAAGQGKTYEQYF	TGCAGTGCTGCGGGGCAGGGAAAAACCTACGAGCAGTACTTC
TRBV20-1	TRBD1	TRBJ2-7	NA	CSARDGDRASYEQYF	TGCAGTGCTAGAGACGGTGACAGGGCTTCCTACGAGCAGTACTTC
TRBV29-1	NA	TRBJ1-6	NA	CSVQAQASSPLHF	TGCAGCGTTCAGGCTCAGGCGAGTTCACCCCTCCACTTT
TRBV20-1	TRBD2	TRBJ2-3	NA	CSARLAGGDTQYF	TGCAGTGCTAGATTAGCGGGAGGAGATACGCAGTATTTT
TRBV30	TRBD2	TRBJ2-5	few	CAWSVQRGYNEQYF	TGTGCCTGGAGTGTCCAGCGGGGCTACAATGAGCAGTACTTC
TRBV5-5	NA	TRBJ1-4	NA	CASSVTGRSNEKLFF	TGTGCCAGCAGCGTTACAGGGAGGTCTAATGAAAAACTGTTTTTT
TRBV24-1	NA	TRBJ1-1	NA	CAISERGTEVFF	TGTGCCATCTCAGAAAGGGGCACTGAAGTTTTCTTT
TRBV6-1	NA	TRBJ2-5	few	CASRGLPGPARGETQYF	TGTGCCAGCAGAGGGCTGCCGGGACCGGCTCGAGGAGAGACCCAGTACTTC
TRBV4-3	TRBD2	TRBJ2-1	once	CASSHDSGGLYNEQFF	TGCGCCAGCAGCCACGATAGCGGGGGACTCTACAATGAACAGTTCTTC
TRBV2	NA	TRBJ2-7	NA	CASTRDTYEQYF	TGTGCCAGCACTAGGGATACCTACGAGCAGTACTTC
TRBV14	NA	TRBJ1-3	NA	CASSQEKVSGNTIYF	TGTGCCAGCAGCCAAGAGAAGGTCTCTGGAAACACCATATATTTT
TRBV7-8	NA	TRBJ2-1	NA	CASSLERIGGWSGAGSYNEQFF	TGTGCCAGCAGCTTAGAAAGAATTGGGGGCTGGAGCGGAGCTGGCTCCTACAATGAGCAGTTCTTC
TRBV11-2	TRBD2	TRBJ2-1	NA	CASSWREYDEQFF	TGTGCCAGCAGCTGGCGGGAGTACGATGAGCAGTTCTTC
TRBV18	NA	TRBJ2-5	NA	CASSPSSVRETQYF	TGTGCCAGCTCACCTTCATCCGTGCGAGAGACCCAGTACTTC
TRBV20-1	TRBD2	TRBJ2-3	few	CSAGTSGSRTDTQYF	TGCAGTGCGGGGACTAGCGGGAGCCGCACAGATACGCAGTATTTT
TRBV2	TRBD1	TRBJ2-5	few	CASSPMDLTGETQYF	TGTGCCAGCAGCCCTATGGACTTGACAGGGGAGACCCAGTACTTC